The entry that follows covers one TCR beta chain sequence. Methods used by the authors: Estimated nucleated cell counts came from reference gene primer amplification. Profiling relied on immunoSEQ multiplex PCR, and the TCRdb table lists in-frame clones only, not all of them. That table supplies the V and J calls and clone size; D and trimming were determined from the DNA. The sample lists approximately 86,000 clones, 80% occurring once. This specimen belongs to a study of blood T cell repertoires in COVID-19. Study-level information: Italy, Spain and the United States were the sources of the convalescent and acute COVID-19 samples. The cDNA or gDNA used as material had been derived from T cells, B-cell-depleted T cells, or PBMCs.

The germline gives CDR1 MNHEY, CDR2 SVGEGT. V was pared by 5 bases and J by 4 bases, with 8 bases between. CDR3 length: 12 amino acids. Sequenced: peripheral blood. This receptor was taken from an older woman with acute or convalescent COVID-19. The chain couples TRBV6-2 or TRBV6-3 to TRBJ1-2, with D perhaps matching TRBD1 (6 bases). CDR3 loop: CASSGQTYGYTF. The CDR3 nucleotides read TGTGCCAGCAGTGGACAGACCTATGGCTACACCTTC.